The rows below give T cell receptor beta chains drawn from one sample of a study of CXCR3-negative and CXCR3-positive naive CD8 T cells. TCRdb reprocessed the 5' RACE reads; each CDR3 protein has one entry and no DNA is given. Reported are 50,000 to 60,000 distinct CDR3 sequences; the ten largest clones contain approximately 0.56%. The sequencing input was naive CXCR3+ CD8+ T cells from blood. All receptors come from a human donor in good health. Some clones in this sample may be carry-over from other donors' samples. The CDR3 runs from the conserved cysteine through the conserved F or W.

CDR3 protein	V gene	J gene	CDR3 length
CATTRRDRGWEQYF	TRBV19	TRBJ2-7	14
CASSLDGSGSQETQYF	TRBV7-9	TRBJ2-5	16
CASSYAGNGDTQYF	TRBV7-3	TRBJ2-3	14
CASSPWTGATDTQYF	TRBV6-5	TRBJ2-3	15
CAISESRGSNTEAFF	TRBV10-3	TRBJ1-1	15
CASSRPSGGEFYNEQFF	TRBV5-1	TRBJ2-1	17
CASSQSGSTDTQYF	TRBV7-3	TRBJ2-3	14
CASSQEAGGTEAFF	TRBV4-2	TRBJ1-1	14
CASSSAGSSYNSPLHF	TRBV13	TRBJ1-6	16
CATSRDLGSGDRNQPQHF	TRBV15	TRBJ1-5	18
CAISESVLEGYTQYF	TRBV10-3	TRBJ2-3	15
CSARGFGQTSNQPQHF	TRBV20-1	TRBJ1-5	16
CASTDREGDPPPSYEQYF	TRBV28	TRBJ2-7	18